The 9 T cell receptor beta chains reported below all come from one sample, sequenced in a study of shared clonotypes between healthy human individuals. Generated by immunoSEQ multiplex PCR, the TCRdb table keeps only in-frame clones and is missing some. The table shows around 1.4 million clones, with approximately 98.5% occurring only once. The sample was naive CD4+ T cells sorted from blood. Subset meaning: CD45RA+ positively selected. The receptors stem from a man younger than 45 in good health.

The chain combines TRBV5-1 with TRBJ2-5; perhaps TRBD1 as D (6 bases). The CDR3 spans 16 residues. Germline loops: CDR1 SGHRS, CDR2 YFSETQ. V was shortened by 5 bases and J by 5 bases, with 22 bases between the two germline ends. CDR3 in DNA: TGCGCCAGCAGTTTTTCTGGGGGCCTTATCGGGGAGACCCAGTACTTC. Its protein product is CASSFSGGLIGETQYF.

This chain's CDR3 is CASSYRTGNTIYF. The CDR3 nucleotides read TGTGCCAGCAGCTATAGAACTGGAAACACCATATATTTT. The chain carries TRBV7-2 and TRBJ1-3, with D unresolved. From germline, CDR1 is SGHTA and CDR2 FQGNSA. Trimming shortened V by 4 bases and J by 2 bases, and 6 bases separated the two germline ends. The CDR3 is 13 residues long.

This rearrangement joins TRBV14 to TRBJ2-1, with D unclear. CDR1 SGHDN and CDR2 FVKESK come from the germline V gene. V lost 1 base to trimming and J lost 8 bases, with 15 bases between them. The CDR3 is 15 amino acids. The CDR3 DNA is TGTGCCAGCAGCCAAGTATGGACCCTCAGAGATGAGCAGTTCTTC. This codes for CASSQVWTLRDEQFF.

J is TRBJ2-1 and V is TRBV10-3; D is possibly TRBD1 or TRBD2 (6 bases each). Germline V CDR1 and CDR2: ENHRY, SYGVKD. The CDR3 totals 16 residues. V shed 3 bases and J shed 2 bases, with 14 bases lying between them. This CDR3 reads CAISETRGGPYNEQFF. The CDR3 DNA reads TGTGCCATCAGTGAAACCCGAGGGGGGCCCTACAATGAGCAGTTCTTC.

The chain links TRBV11-2 to TRBJ1-5, with D unresolved. The CDR3 is 15 amino acids. CDR1 and CDR2 from the germline V gene are SGHAT and FQNNGV. V lost 5 bases and J lost 1, with 12 bases in between. CDR3 loop: CASSLRGGSNQPQHF. For the CDR3, the DNA is TGTGCCAGCAGCCTCCGGGGAGGGAGCAATCAGCCCCAGCATTTT.

This chain uses TRBV5-1 with TRBJ2-5; possibly TRBD1 for D (5 bases). The CDR3 spans 14 residues. CDR1 is SGHRS, CDR2 YFSETQ, per germline. With 6 bases removed from V and 5 bases from J, the gap between germline ends came to 17 bases. CDR3 in amino acids: CASISFREGETQYF. The CDR3, as DNA: TGCGCCAGCATTTCGTTCAGGGAAGGCGAGACCCAGTACTTC.

CDR3 protein: CATSRAGAQDTQYF. The CDR3 DNA sequence: TGTGCCACCAGCAGAGCGGGGGCCCAAGATACGCAGTATTTT. The chain is built from TRBV15 and TRBJ2-3; tentatively, D is TRBD1 or TRBD2 (6 bases each). The V gene lost 1 base and the J gene lost 5 bases, with 10 bases spanning the gap. The CDR3 contains 14 residues. From germline, CDR1 is LNHNV and CDR2 YYDKDF (reference sequence).

V usage is TRBV7-9 and J usage is TRBJ2-1, with 10 bases lining up with TRBD1. The CDR3 consists of 13 residues. Germline trimming cut 10 bases from V and 9 bases from J; bases unmatched to any gene: 9. Germline V gives CDR1 SEHNR, CDR2 FQNEAQ (reference sequence). The CDR3 spells CAITGQGSPEQFF. CDR3 in DNA: TGTGCCATAACGGGACAGGGGAGTCCTGAGCAGTTCTTC.

The rearrangement links TRBV11-2 to TRBJ2-2, with TRBD2 identical over 9 bases. The CDR3 runs to 15 residues. V trimming: 5 bases; J trimming: 7 bases; junction bases outside the gene matches: 8. Germline CDR1 SGHAT, CDR2 FQNNGV. As DNA, the CDR3 is TGTGCCAGCAGCAAAGTAGCGGGAGCAGTCGGGGAGCTGTTTTTT. Encoded protein: CASSKVAGAVGELFF.